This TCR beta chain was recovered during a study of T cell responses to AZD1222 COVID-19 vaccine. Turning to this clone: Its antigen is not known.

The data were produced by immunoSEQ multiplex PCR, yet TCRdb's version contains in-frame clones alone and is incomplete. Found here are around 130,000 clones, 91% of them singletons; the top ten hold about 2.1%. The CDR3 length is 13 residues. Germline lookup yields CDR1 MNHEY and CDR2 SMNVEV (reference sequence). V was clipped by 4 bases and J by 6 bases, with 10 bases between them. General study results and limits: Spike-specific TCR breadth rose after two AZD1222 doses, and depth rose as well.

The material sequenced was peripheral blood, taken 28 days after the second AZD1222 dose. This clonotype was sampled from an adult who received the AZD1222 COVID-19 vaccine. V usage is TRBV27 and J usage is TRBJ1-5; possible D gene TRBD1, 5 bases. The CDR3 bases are TGTGCCAGCAGTTACAGGCAGGGTCAGCCCCAGCATTTT. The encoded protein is CASSYRQGQPQHF.